Below are 5 T cell receptor beta chains sequenced from a single sample in a study of post-analysis software for immune sequencing data. Their antigen targets remain unknown. Study outcomes and limitations: About five TRBV segments, including TRBV5-6, TRBV5-1 and TRBV20-1, were more frequent in patients than controls.

Tagging with unique molecular identifiers was a feature of the TCR beta cDNA libraries. One entry per CDR3 protein, called by TCRdb with MiXCR from the PCR reads. The sample consists of about 770,000 distinct CDR3 sequences, approximately 44% of them appearing once. Sequencing was carried out using blood. These receptors all come from a girl aged 5 to 17 with multiple sclerosis.

This clonotype has more than one count but fewer than ten. The chain employs TRBV10-3 and TRBJ2-7; D is unresolved. The V end lost 9 bases, the J end lost 7 bases, and 19 bases lay between the germline ends. The germline gives CDR1 ENHRY, CDR2 SYGVKD. The CDR3 is 13 amino acids. The CDR3 loop is CAITPGPEWEQYF. CDR3 DNA: TGTGCCATAACCCCGGGCCCAGAGTGGGAGCAGTACTTC.

This clonotype is a singleton in its sample. The CDR3 spells CATSPEGLTQYF. The DNA for the CDR3 is TGTGCCACCTCTCCAGAAGGTCTTACCCAGTACTTC. This rearrangement joins TRBV15 to TRBJ2-7, with D hard to call. The germline gives CDR1 LNHNV, CDR2 YYDKDF (reference sequence). The CDR3 runs to 12 residues. V shed 8 bases and J shed 10 bases, with 18 bases lying between them.

This clonotype has only a few counts. The chain combines TRBV15 with TRBJ1-5, with 7 bases that match TRBD1. The V and J ends lost 6 bases and 3 bases, in that order; junction bases with no gene match: 8. Germline CDR1 is LNHNV and CDR2 is YYDKDF (reference sequence). The CDR3 covers 15 residues. The chain's CDR3 is CATSPNRGSNQPQHF. CDR3 coding DNA: TGTGCCACCAGTCCGAACAGGGGATCCAATCAGCCCCAGCATTTT.

This clonotype occurred a few times. CDR3 DNA: TGTGCCAGCAGCGTAGGACCAGGGGGAGATACGCAGTATTTT. It is translated as CASSVGPGGDTQYF. V and J are TRBV9 and TRBJ2-3; 7 bases match TRBD1. This CDR3 has 14 amino acids. J lost 5 bases, V lost 0 bases, and 3 bases had no gene match. The germline gives CDR1 SGDLS, CDR2 YYNGEE.

The chain is built from TRBV7-8 and TRBJ1-2; D is possibly TRBD1 (5 bases). Germline V gene sequence: CDR1 SGHVS, CDR2 FQNEAQ. The V gene lost 2 bases and the J gene lost 0 bases, with 13 bases spanning the gap. The CDR3 extends over 16 amino acids. CDR3 sequence (DNA): TGTGCCAGCAGCTTACCGGAGGCGGGGGCTAACTATGGCTACACCTTC. Its protein product is CASSLPEAGANYGYTF. Drawing the rest from reference TRBV7-8 and TRBJ1-2, the complete variable domain is GAGVSQSPRYKVAKRGQDVALRCDPISGHVSLFWYQQALGQGPEFLTYFQNEAQLDKSGLPSDRFFAERPEGSVSTLKIQRTQQEDSAVYLCASSLPEAGANYGYTFGSGTRLTVV.